Listed below are T cell receptor beta chains from one sample, sequenced in a study of control samples from healthy donors and cancer patients. Produced via immunoSEQ multiplex PCR; TCRdb's table is partial and in-frame only. The sample carries around 150,000 clones, 80% to 90% recorded once. Sample: blood. These receptors all stem from a man aged 30 to 45 in good health. Both conserved end residues are part of each CDR3. The D gene is left open where the match is weak. Not all rows give a size; the values are once, few, many and, for expanded clones, a class.

v_gene: TRBV4-1
d_gene: TRBD1
j_gene: TRBJ1-5
abundance: few
len: 16
CDR3nt: TGCGCCAGCAGCCTCGGACAGGGAGGTGGCAATCAGCCCCAGCATTTT
CDR3aa: CASSLGQGGGNQPQHF

v_gene: TRBV5-1
d_gene: TRBD1
j_gene: TRBJ1-2
abundance: few
len: 14
CDR3nt: TGCGCCAGCAGCCGGACAGGGGACGTCTATGGCTACACCTTC
CDR3aa: CASSRTGDVYGYTF

v_gene: TRBV15
d_gene: .
j_gene: TRBJ2-7
abundance: .
len: 16
CDR3nt: TGTGCCACCAGCAGAGATATTCAGACAGGAACCTACGAGCAGTACTTC
CDR3aa: CATSRDIQTGTYEQYF

v_gene: TRBV28
d_gene: TRBD1
j_gene: TRBJ1-4
abundance: .
len: 15
CDR3nt: TGTGCCAGCAGTTTTTACAGGGGATTTAATGAAAAACTGTTTTTT
CDR3aa: CASSFYRGFNEKLFF

v_gene: TRBV18
d_gene: .
j_gene: TRBJ1-1
abundance: .
len: 17
CDR3nt: TGTGCCAGCTCACCGAGATCAGGGAGTCCGAGGAACACTGAAGCTTTCTTT
CDR3aa: CASSPRSGSPRNTEAFF

v_gene: TRBV28
d_gene: .
j_gene: TRBJ1-2
abundance: .
len: 17
CDR3nt: TGTGCCAGCAGTCTTCTCGGTACGGTTAGGGCGCCCCGGGGCTACACCTTC
CDR3aa: CASSLLGTVRAPRGYTF

v_gene: TRBV2
d_gene: .
j_gene: TRBJ1-6
abundance: .
len: 13
CDR3nt: TGTGCCAGCACGGGAGCCGTGTATTCACCCCTCCACTTT
CDR3aa: CASTGAVYSPLHF

v_gene: TRBV11-1
d_gene: .
j_gene: TRBJ2-1
abundance: .
len: 15
CDR3nt: TGTGCCAGCAGCTTAGCGAGGACGGACTACAATGAGCAGTTCTTC
CDR3aa: CASSLARTDYNEQFF

v_gene: TRBV27
d_gene: .
j_gene: TRBJ2-1
abundance: .
len: 12
CDR3nt: TGTGCCAGCAGTTTAAAGGGCAATGAGCAGTTCTTC
CDR3aa: CASSLKGNEQFF

v_gene: TRBV7-3
d_gene: TRBD1
j_gene: TRBJ2-3
abundance: .
len: 17
CDR3nt: TGTGCCAGCAGCTTAGTCCGGGACAGGGGTCGGGCAGATACGCAGTATTTT
CDR3aa: CASSLVRDRGRADTQYF

v_gene: TRBV7-9
d_gene: .
j_gene: TRBJ1-2
abundance: .
len: 13
CDR3nt: TGTGCCAGCCCCCTGGGGGGAGGCTATGGCTACACCTTC
CDR3aa: CASPLGGGYGYTF

v_gene: TRBV4-3
d_gene: .
j_gene: TRBJ2-1
abundance: .
len: 15
CDR3nt: TGCGCCAGCAGCCAAGAGGGAGGAGGTGTGCAGGAGCAGTTCTTC
CDR3aa: CASSQEGGGVQEQFF

v_gene: TRBV7-2
d_gene: .
j_gene: TRBJ1-6
abundance: .
len: 14
CDR3nt: TGTGCCAGCAGCTTCCCGGACAGTCGCTCACCCCTCCACTTT
CDR3aa: CASSFPDSRSPLHF

v_gene: TRBV7-3
d_gene: TRBD1
j_gene: TRBJ2-7
abundance: .
len: 13
CDR3nt: TGTGCCAGCAGCGTCCAGGGGGCGGGCGAGCAGTACTTC
CDR3aa: CASSVQGAGEQYF

v_gene: TRBV6-6
d_gene: TRBD1
j_gene: TRBJ1-2
abundance: .
len: 15
CDR3nt: TGTGCCAGCACCGAGGGGACAGGGGTCTCTTATGGCTACACCTTC
CDR3aa: CASTEGTGVSYGYTF

v_gene: TRBV4-1
d_gene: .
j_gene: TRBJ2-7
abundance: .
len: 16
CDR3nt: TGCGCCAGCAGCCAAGAATCGCCGGGGGATTCCTACGAGCAGTACTTC
CDR3aa: CASSQESPGDSYEQYF

v_gene: TRBV6-4
d_gene: .
j_gene: TRBJ1-1
abundance: .
len: 12
CDR3nt: TGTGCCAGCACAATACAGGGTCATGGGGCTTTCTTT
CDR3aa: CASTIQGHGAFF

v_gene: TRBV2
d_gene: .
j_gene: TRBJ1-1
abundance: .
len: 12
CDR3nt: TGTGCCAGCAACGGGCGGGCCCGAGGAGCTTTCTTT
CDR3aa: CASNGRARGAFF

v_gene: TRBV5-1
d_gene: TRBD1
j_gene: TRBJ1-4
abundance: .
len: 14
CDR3nt: TGCGCCAGCGCGACCGGGACAGGGGATGAAAAACTGTTTTTT
CDR3aa: CASATGTGDEKLFF

v_gene: TRBV15
d_gene: .
j_gene: TRBJ1-5
abundance: .
len: 15
CDR3nt: TGTGCCACCAGCAGAGAAAGGGGGGGTAATCAGCCCCAGCATTTT
CDR3aa: CATSRERGGNQPQHF

v_gene: TRBV6-6
d_gene: .
j_gene: TRBJ2-7
abundance: .
len: 10
CDR3nt: TGTGCCAGCAGGTCGGGTGAGCAGTACTTC
CDR3aa: CASRSGEQYF

v_gene: TRBV4-1
d_gene: TRBD1
j_gene: TRBJ2-5
abundance: .
len: 14
CDR3nt: TGCGCCAGCAGCCGGACAGGGCTCCAAGAGACCCAGTACTTC
CDR3aa: CASSRTGLQETQYF

v_gene: TRBV25-1
d_gene: TRBD2
j_gene: TRBJ2-2
abundance: .
len: 17
CDR3nt: TGTGCCAGCAGTGGCACACGGGGGGGCTCTTTCACCGGGGAGCTGTTTTTT
CDR3aa: CASSGTRGGSFTGELFF

v_gene: TRBV5-5
d_gene: .
j_gene: TRBJ1-2
abundance: .
len: 14
CDR3nt: TGTGCCAGCAGCCGAATACCTGGGGAGTATGGCTACACCTTC
CDR3aa: CASSRIPGEYGYTF

v_gene: TRBV5-4
d_gene: TRBD1
j_gene: TRBJ1-2
abundance: .
len: 12
CDR3nt: TGTGCCAGCAGCCGGGACAGATCGGGCTACACCTTC
CDR3aa: CASSRDRSGYTF

v_gene: TRBV9
d_gene: .
j_gene: TRBJ1-4
abundance: few
len: 17
CDR3nt: TGTGCCAGCAGCGTCGGGGGGGCGAGGTCAACTAATGAAAAACTGTTTTTT
CDR3aa: CASSVGGARSTNEKLFF

v_gene: TRBV6-1
d_gene: .
j_gene: TRBJ1-5
abundance: .
len: 15
CDR3nt: TGTGCCAGCAGTGAAGCAGAATCAGGGCGGCAGCCCCAGCATTTT
CDR3aa: CASSEAESGRQPQHF

v_gene: TRBV3-1/TRBV3-2
d_gene: .
j_gene: TRBJ1-1
abundance: .
len: 13
CDR3nt: TGTGCCAGCAGCCGGGGTGCCAACACTGAAGCTTTCTTT
CDR3aa: CASSRGANTEAFF

v_gene: TRBV5-6
d_gene: .
j_gene: TRBJ2-7
abundance: .
len: 11
CDR3nt: TGTGCCAGCAGCTTGGGACACGAGCAGTACTTC
CDR3aa: CASSLGHEQYF

v_gene: TRBV5-1
d_gene: TRBD1
j_gene: TRBJ2-2
abundance: .
len: 18
CDR3nt: TGCGCCAGCAGCTCTGAACCGGGACAGGCGACGCGCACCGGGGAGCTGTTTTTT
CDR3aa: CASSSEPGQATRTGELFF

v_gene: TRBV24-1
d_gene: TRBD1
j_gene: TRBJ1-4
abundance: .
len: 15
CDR3nt: TGTGCCACCAGTGATTCGGGACAGGCTGGGGAAAAACTGTTTTTT
CDR3aa: CATSDSGQAGEKLFF

v_gene: TRBV20-1
d_gene: TRBD1
j_gene: TRBJ1-2
abundance: .
len: 11
CDR3nt: TGCAGTGCCAGAACAGGGGATGGCTACACCTTC
CDR3aa: CSARTGDGYTF

v_gene: TRBV11-2
d_gene: TRBD2
j_gene: TRBJ2-7
abundance: .
len: 15
CDR3nt: TGTGCCAGCAGCTGGGCCGGGACTAGCTCCAACGAGCAGTACTTC
CDR3aa: CASSWAGTSSNEQYF

v_gene: TRBV15
d_gene: .
j_gene: TRBJ1-4
abundance: .
len: 16
CDR3nt: TGTGCCACCAGCAGTGGTTTTACAGGGAATAATGAAAAACTGTTTTTT
CDR3aa: CATSSGFTGNNEKLFF

v_gene: TRBV5-4
d_gene: .
j_gene: TRBJ1-1
abundance: once
len: 14
CDR3nt: TGTGCCAGCAGCCAGGACGTAATGAACACTGAAGCTTTCTTT
CDR3aa: CASSQDVMNTEAFF

v_gene: TRBV27
d_gene: .
j_gene: TRBJ1-5
abundance: .
len: 14
CDR3nt: TGTGCCAGCAGTTTAGTACAGGGAAACCAGCCCCAGCATTTT
CDR3aa: CASSLVQGNQPQHF

v_gene: TRBV5-1
d_gene: .
j_gene: TRBJ2-5
abundance: .
len: 14
CDR3nt: TGCGCCAGCAGCTCCCTTCAGATTCAAGAGACCCAGTACTTC
CDR3aa: CASSSLQIQETQYF

v_gene: TRBV6-2/TRBV6-3
d_gene: .
j_gene: TRBJ2-2
abundance: .
len: 17
CDR3nt: TGTGCCAGCAGTTACTCCTTAGAGACAACACGAATCGGGGAGCTGTTTTTT
CDR3aa: CASSYSLETTRIGELFF

v_gene: TRBV5-5
d_gene: TRBD2
j_gene: TRBJ2-1
abundance: .
len: 15
CDR3nt: TGTGCCAGCAGCTTGAGCCGAGCGGGAGATGGCGAGCAGTTCTTC
CDR3aa: CASSLSRAGDGEQFF

v_gene: TRBV4-2
d_gene: TRBD1
j_gene: TRBJ1-4
abundance: .
len: 15
CDR3nt: TGTGCCAGCAGCCAAGATCTAGGGGGCGCTGAAAAACTGTTTTTT
CDR3aa: CASSQDLGGAEKLFF

v_gene: TRBV28
d_gene: TRBD2
j_gene: TRBJ2-7
abundance: .
len: 14
CDR3nt: TGTGCCAGCAGAGGACTAGCGGGAGGCTACGAGCAGTACTTC
CDR3aa: CASRGLAGGYEQYF

v_gene: TRBV7-9
d_gene: .
j_gene: TRBJ2-5
abundance: .
len: 14
CDR3nt: TGTGCCAGCAGTCCTGACAGGTTCAGGGAGACCCAGTACTTC
CDR3aa: CASSPDRFRETQYF

v_gene: TRBV20-1
d_gene: .
j_gene: TRBJ1-1
abundance: once
len: 11
CDR3nt: TGCAGTGCTAGAGGGAGGACTGAAGCTTTCTTT
CDR3aa: CSARGRTEAFF

v_gene: TRBV7-9
d_gene: .
j_gene: TRBJ1-2
abundance: .
len: 14
CDR3nt: TGTGCCAGCAGCTTATACAGGGCTGTAGATGGCTACACCTTC
CDR3aa: CASSLYRAVDGYTF

v_gene: TRBV6-5
d_gene: .
j_gene: TRBJ1-5
abundance: .
len: 13
CDR3nt: TGTGCCAGCAGTTACGGGGTCAACCAGCCCCAGCATTTT
CDR3aa: CASSYGVNQPQHF

v_gene: TRBV15
d_gene: TRBD2
j_gene: TRBJ2-2
abundance: .
len: 20
CDR3nt: TGTGCCACCAGCACCTTACCCGGGACTAGCGGGAGGATGAACACCGGGGAGCTGTTTTTT
CDR3aa: CATSTLPGTSGRMNTGELFF

v_gene: TRBV6-1
d_gene: TRBD2
j_gene: TRBJ2-7
abundance: .
len: 15
CDR3nt: TGTGCCAGCAGTGAAGCAGGGGCGGGAGTCGGCGAGCAGTACTTC
CDR3aa: CASSEAGAGVGEQYF

v_gene: TRBV19
d_gene: .
j_gene: TRBJ2-6
abundance: .
len: 16
CDR3nt: TGTGCCAGTAGTTCGAACGGCCACTCTGGGGCCAACGTCCTGACTTTC
CDR3aa: CASSSNGHSGANVLTF

v_gene: TRBV28
d_gene: TRBD1
j_gene: TRBJ1-1
abundance: once
len: 15
CDR3nt: TGTGCCAGCAGTTTGCGAGGGGGCGCCTCCCTAAAAGCTTTCTTT
CDR3aa: CASSLRGGASLKAFF

v_gene: TRBV27
d_gene: .
j_gene: TRBJ1-6
abundance: .
len: 14
CDR3nt: TGTGCCAGCACCCCCGGGCCTTTGGGTTCACCCCTCCACTTT
CDR3aa: CASTPGPLGSPLHF

v_gene: TRBV5-4
d_gene: .
j_gene: TRBJ1-3
abundance: .
len: 15
CDR3nt: TGTGCCAGCAGCGAGGACTTCTTCCCGGGAAACACCATATATTTT
CDR3aa: CASSEDFFPGNTIYF

v_gene: TRBV30
d_gene: TRBD2
j_gene: TRBJ2-1
abundance: .
len: 15
CDR3nt: TGTGCCTGGAGTGTACGACTAGCGGGAGGGGATGAGCAGTTCTTC
CDR3aa: CAWSVRLAGGDEQFF

v_gene: TRBV7-9
d_gene: .
j_gene: TRBJ1-2
abundance: .
len: 15
CDR3nt: TGTGCCAGCAGCTTAGATCCCATGGCTAACTATGGCTACACCTTC
CDR3aa: CASSLDPMANYGYTF

v_gene: TRBV11-3
d_gene: .
j_gene: TRBJ2-1
abundance: .
len: 14
CDR3nt: TGTGCCAGCAGCTTAGACAGGGTGTCAAATGAGCAGTTCTTC
CDR3aa: CASSLDRVSNEQFF

v_gene: TRBV18
d_gene: .
j_gene: TRBJ2-7
abundance: .
len: 14
CDR3nt: TGTGCCAGCTCACCTTTCCCGGGAGCCTACGAGCAGTACTTC
CDR3aa: CASSPFPGAYEQYF

v_gene: TRBV2
d_gene: .
j_gene: TRBJ1-3
abundance: .
len: 15
CDR3nt: TGTGCCAGCAGCCCCCGGGGGGCGCAAGGAAACACCATATATTTT
CDR3aa: CASSPRGAQGNTIYF

v_gene: TRBV13
d_gene: .
j_gene: TRBJ2-7
abundance: .
len: 11
CDR3nt: TGTGCCAGCAGTTCATACTCCGAGCAGTACTTC
CDR3aa: CASSSYSEQYF

v_gene: TRBV25-1
d_gene: TRBD1
j_gene: TRBJ1-2
abundance: once
len: 14
CDR3nt: TGTGCCAGCATGGGACAGGGGGCTTGGCATGGCTACACCTTC
CDR3aa: CASMGQGAWHGYTF